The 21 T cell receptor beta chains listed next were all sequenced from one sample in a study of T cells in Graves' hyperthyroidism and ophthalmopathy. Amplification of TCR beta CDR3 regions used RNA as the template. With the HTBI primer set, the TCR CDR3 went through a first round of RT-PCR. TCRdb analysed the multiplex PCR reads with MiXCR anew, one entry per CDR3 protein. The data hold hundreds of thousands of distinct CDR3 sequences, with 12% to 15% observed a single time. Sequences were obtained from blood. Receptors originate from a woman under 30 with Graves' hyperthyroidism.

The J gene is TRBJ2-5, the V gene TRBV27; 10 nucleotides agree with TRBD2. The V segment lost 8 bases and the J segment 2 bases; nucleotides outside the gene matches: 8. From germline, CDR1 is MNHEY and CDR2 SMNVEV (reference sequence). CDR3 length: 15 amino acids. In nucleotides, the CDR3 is TGTGCCAGCTTCGGGTGGACTAGCGGACAAGAGACCCAGTACTTC. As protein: CASFGWTSGQETQYF.

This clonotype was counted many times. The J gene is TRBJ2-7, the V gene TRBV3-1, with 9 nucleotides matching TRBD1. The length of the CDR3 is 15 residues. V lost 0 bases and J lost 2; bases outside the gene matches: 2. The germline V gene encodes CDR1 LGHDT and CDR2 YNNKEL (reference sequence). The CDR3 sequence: CASSQDYRGPYEQYF. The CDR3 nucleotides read TGTGCCAGCAGCCAAGATTACAGGGGGCCCTACGAGCAGTACTTC.

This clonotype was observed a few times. CDR3 region: CASSQPGRPYEQYF. In DNA form, the CDR3 reads TGTGCCAGCAGCCAACCCGGACGGCCATACGAGCAGTACTTC. V usage is TRBV4-2 and J usage is TRBJ2-7; D is undetermined. CDR3 length: 14 residues. From germline, CDR1 is LGHNA and CDR2 YNFKEQ. V gave up 2 bases and J gave up 4 bases, with 12 bases separating them.

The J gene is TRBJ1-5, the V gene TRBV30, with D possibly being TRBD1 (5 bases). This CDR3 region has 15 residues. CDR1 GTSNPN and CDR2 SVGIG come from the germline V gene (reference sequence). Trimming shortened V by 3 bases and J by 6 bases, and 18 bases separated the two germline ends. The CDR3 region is CAWSRTVSGGQPQHF. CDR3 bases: TGTGCCTGGAGCAGGACGGTCTCTGGGGGTCAGCCCCAGCATTTT.

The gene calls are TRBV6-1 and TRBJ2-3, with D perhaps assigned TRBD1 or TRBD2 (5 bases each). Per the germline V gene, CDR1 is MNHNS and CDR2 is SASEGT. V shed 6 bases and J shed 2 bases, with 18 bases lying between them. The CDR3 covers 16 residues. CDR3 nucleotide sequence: TGTGCCAGCAGGCGAACCGGGACGATCTTCACAGATACGCAGTATTTT. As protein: CASRRTGTIFTDTQYF.

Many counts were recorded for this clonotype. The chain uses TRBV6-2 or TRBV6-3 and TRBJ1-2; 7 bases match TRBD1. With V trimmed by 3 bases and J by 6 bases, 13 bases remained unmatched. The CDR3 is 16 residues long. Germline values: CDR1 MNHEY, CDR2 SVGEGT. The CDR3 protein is CASSYIKGTVFDGYTF. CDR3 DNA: TGTGCCAGCAGTTATATCAAGGGGACAGTGTTCGATGGCTACACCTTC.

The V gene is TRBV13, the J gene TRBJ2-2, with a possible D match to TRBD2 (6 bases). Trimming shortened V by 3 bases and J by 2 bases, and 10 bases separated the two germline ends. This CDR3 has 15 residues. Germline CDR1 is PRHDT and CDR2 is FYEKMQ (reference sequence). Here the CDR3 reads CASSFRDFNTGELFF. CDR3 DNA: TGTGCCAGCAGCTTTAGGGACTTTAACACCGGGGAGCTGTTTTTT.

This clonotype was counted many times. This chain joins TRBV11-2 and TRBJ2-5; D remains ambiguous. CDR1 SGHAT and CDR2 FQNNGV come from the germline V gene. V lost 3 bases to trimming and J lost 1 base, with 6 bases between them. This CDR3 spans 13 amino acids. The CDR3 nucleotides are TGTGCCAGCAGCTTCTGGCGCCAAGAGACCCAGTACTTC. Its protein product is CASSFWRQETQYF.

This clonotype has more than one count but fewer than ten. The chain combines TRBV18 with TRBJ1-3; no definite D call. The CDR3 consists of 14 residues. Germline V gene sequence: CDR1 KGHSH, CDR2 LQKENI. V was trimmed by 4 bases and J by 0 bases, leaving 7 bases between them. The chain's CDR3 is CASSRTDSGNTIYF. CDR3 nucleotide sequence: TGTGCCAGCTCACGGACGGACTCTGGAAACACCATATATTTT.

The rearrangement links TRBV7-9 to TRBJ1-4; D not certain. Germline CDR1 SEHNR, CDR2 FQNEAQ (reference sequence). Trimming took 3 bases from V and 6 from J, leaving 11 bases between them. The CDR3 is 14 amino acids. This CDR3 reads CASSLPGWHEKLFF. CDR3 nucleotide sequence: TGTGCCAGCAGCTTGCCAGGATGGCATGAAAAACTGTTTTTT. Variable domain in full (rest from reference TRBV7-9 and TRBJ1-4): DTGVSQNPRHKITKRGQNVTFRCDPISEHNRLYWYRQTLGQGPEFLTYFQNEAQLEKSRLLSDRFSAERPKGSFSTLEIQRTEQGDSAMYLCASSLPGWHEKLFFGSGTQLSVL.

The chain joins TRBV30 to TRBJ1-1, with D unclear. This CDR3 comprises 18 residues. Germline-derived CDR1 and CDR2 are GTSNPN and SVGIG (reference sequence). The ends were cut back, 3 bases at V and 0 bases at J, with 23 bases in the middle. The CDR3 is CAWRSMENTPYMNTEAFF. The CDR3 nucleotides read TGTGCCTGGAGGAGTATGGAGAATACCCCTTACATGAACACTGAAGCTTTCTTT.

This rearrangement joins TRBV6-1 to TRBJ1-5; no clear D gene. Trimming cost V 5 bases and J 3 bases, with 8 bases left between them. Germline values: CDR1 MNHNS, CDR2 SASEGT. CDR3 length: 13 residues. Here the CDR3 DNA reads TGTGCCAGCAGTCTTAGGATCAATCAGCCCCAGCATTTT. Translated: CASSLRINQPQHF.

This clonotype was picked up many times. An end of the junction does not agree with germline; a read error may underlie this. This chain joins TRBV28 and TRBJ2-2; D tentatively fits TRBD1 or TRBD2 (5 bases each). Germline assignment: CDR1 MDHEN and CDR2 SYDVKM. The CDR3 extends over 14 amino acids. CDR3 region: CASSWGSHTGKLFF. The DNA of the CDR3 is TGTGCCAGCAGTTGGGGCAGCCACACCGGGAAGCTGTTTTTT.

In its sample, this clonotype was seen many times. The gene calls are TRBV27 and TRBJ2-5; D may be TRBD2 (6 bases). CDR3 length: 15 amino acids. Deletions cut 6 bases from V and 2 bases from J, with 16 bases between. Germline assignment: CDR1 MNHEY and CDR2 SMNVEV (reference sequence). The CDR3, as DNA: TGTGCCAGCAGGATCAATAGCGGAGAACAAGAGACCCAGTACTTC. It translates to CASRINSGEQETQYF.

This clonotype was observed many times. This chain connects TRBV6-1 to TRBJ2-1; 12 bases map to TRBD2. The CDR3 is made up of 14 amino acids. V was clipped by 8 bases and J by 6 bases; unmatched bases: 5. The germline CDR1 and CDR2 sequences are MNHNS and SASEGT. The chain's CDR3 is CASRGLAGPNEQFF. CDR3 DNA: TGTGCCAGCCGGGGACTAGCGGGCCCCAATGAGCAGTTCTTC.

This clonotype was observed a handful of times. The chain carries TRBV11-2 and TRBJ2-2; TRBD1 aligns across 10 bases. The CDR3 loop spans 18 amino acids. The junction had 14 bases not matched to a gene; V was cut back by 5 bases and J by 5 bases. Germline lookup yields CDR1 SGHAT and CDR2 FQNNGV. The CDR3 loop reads CASSPFPQGTGATGELFF. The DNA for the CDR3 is TGTGCCAGCAGCCCGTTCCCCCAAGGGACAGGGGCGACCGGGGAGCTGTTTTTT.

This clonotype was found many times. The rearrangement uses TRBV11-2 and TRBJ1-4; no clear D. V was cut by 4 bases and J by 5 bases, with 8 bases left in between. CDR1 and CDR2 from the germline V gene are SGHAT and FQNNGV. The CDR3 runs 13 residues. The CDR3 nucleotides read TGTGCCAGCAGCTCCGGGATCAATGAAAAACTGTTTTTT. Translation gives CASSSGINEKLFF.

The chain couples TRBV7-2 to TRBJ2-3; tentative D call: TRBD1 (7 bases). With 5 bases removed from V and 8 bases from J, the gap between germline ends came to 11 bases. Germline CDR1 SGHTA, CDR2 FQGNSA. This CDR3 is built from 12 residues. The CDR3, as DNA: TGTGCCAGCAGCGCCCAGGGGGGTACGCAGTATTTT. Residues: CASSAQGGTQYF.

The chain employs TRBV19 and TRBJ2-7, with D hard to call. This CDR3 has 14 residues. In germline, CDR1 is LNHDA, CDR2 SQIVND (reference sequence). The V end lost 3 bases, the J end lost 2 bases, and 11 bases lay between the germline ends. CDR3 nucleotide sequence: TGTGCCAGTAGTATGGCCTTACCCCCCTACGAGCAGTACTTC. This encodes CASSMALPPYEQYF.

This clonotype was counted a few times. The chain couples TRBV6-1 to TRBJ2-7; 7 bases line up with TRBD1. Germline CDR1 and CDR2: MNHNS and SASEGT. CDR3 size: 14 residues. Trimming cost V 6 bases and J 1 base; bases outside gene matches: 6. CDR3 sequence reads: CASRGSGQSYEQYF. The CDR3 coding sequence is TGTGCCAGCAGGGGATCGGGACAGTCCTACGAGCAGTACTTC.

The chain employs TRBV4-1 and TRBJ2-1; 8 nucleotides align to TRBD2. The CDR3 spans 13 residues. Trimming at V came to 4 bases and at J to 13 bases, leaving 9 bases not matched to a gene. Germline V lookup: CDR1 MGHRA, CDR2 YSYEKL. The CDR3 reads CASSRRGTSGQFF. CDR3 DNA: TGCGCCAGCAGCCGTCGCGGCACTAGCGGCCAGTTCTTC.